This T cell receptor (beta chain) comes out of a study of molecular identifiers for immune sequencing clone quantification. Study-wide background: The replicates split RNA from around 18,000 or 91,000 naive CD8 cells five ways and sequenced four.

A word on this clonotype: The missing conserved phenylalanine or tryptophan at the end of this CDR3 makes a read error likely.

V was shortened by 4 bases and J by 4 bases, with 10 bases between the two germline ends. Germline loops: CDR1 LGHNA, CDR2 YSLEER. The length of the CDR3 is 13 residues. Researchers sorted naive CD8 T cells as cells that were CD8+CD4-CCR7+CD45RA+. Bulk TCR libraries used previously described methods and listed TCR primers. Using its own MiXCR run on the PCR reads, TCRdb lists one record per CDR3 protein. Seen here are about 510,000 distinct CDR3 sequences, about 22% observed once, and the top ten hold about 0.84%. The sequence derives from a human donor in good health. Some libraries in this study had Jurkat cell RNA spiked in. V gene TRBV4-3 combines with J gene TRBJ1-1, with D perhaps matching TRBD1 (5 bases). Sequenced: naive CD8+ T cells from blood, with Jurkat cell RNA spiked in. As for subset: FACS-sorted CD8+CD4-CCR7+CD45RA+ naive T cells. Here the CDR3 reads CASSLMRGTEAFS. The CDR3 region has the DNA TGCGCCAGCAGCCTGATGAGGGGCACTGAAGCTTTCTCT.